The T cell receptor beta chain described here comes from a study of shared clonotypes between healthy human individuals. Study overall: Serving as donors were a couple of women and a few men, whose ages spanned 18 to 49.

The CDR3 is made up of 13 amino acids. Trimming shortened V by 0 bases and J by 4 bases, and 4 bases separated the two germline ends. Germline assignment: CDR1 WNHNN and CDR2 SYGVQD (reference sequence). Each subset's genomic DNA was split evenly across several immunoSEQ plates. Roughly 200 ng DNA, about 30,000 T cell genomes, went into each sorted-subset replicate PCR. Method: immunoSEQ multiplex PCR; TCRdb's copy keeps in-frame clones and lacks some. The profile covers 2 million or so clones, with 85% to 95% appearing a single time and more than 0.1% taken by the ten largest. Study outcomes and limitations: Some clonotypes were shared by all four sorted-subset donors, while others were not shared. The non-shared ones had lower generation probabilities than the shared ones.

Of note for this clone: The antigen remains unidentified.

This chain joins TRBV10-1 and TRBJ2-1; D gene unclear. Input material: naive CD4+ T cells sorted from blood. Regarding subset: CD45RA+ positively selected. This clonotype originated in a man younger than 35 in good health. The CDR3 here is CASSESEYNEQFF. CDR3 coding DNA: TGCGCCAGCAGTGAGTCGGAGTACAATGAGCAGTTCTTC.